The sequence of this TCR beta chain was determined in a study of graft-versus-host responses after intestinal transplantation. Turning to the study itself: Recipients got multivisceral, liver-intestinal, or isolated intestinal transplants. Points from the study as a whole: Maximum circulating GvH clone levels tracked with early post-transplant HvG decreases.

The CDR3 contains 16 residues. CDR1 is SGHRS, CDR2 YFSETQ, per germline. V was clipped by 4 bases and J by 4 bases; unmatched bases: 10. A remark on this clone: What it recognizes is unknown.

TCRdb's copy holds only in-frame clones and misses some; the assay was immunoSEQ multiplex PCR. In the table there are about 86,000 clones, less than 90% of which are singletons. The clonotype was recovered from a human donor who was the organ donor for an intestinal transplant. The J gene is TRBJ2-1, the V gene TRBV5-1; TRBD2 matches 8 bases. The sample was unstimulated CD4+ T cells sorted from spleen or lymph node cells, taken before transplant. CDR3 sequence: CASSPKAGTRYNEQFF. The CDR3 DNA sequence: TGCGCCAGCAGCCCGAAAGCCGGGACTAGATACAATGAGCAGTTCTTC.